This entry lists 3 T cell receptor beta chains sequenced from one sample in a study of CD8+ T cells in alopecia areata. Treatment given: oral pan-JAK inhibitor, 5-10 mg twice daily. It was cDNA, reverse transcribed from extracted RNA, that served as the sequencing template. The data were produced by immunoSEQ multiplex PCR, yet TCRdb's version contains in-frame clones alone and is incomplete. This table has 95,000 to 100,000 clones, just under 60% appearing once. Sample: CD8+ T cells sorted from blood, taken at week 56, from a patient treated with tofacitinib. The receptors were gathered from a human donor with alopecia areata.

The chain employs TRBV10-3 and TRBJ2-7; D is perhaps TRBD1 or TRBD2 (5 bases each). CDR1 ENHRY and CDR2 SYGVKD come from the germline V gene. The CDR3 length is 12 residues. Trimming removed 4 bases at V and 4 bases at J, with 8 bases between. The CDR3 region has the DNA TGTGCCATCAGTGCCGGGACGTACGAGCAGTACTTC. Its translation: CAISAGTYEQYF.

In DNA, the CDR3 is TGTGCCAGCAGCTATCGGACGGGGGGGCCGAGCACAGATACGCAGTATTTT. This gives the protein CASSYRTGGPSTDTQYF. This chain connects TRBV7-8 to TRBJ2-3, with 8 bases matching TRBD2. The ends lost 4 bases at V and 0 bases at J; junction bases unmatched: 9. This CDR3 contains 17 residues. Germline V gene data show CDR1 as SGHVS and CDR2 as FQNEAQ.

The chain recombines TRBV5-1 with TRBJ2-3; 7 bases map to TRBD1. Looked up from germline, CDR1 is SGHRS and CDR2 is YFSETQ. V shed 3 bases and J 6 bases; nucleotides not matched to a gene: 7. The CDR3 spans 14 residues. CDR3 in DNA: TGCGCCAGCAGCTCTACTACAGGGGTGGATACGCAGTATTTT. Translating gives CASSSTTGVDTQYF.